These T cell receptor beta chains were read from a single sample in a study of blood T cell repertoires in COVID-19. The table came from immunoSEQ multiplex PCR; TCRdb's copy has only in-frame clones and leaves some out. This table holds over 200,000 clones, roughly 90% found once. The sample taken for sequencing was PBMCs or T cells enriched from blood (not recorded which). The receptors here all came from a woman between 50 and 59 years old in a cohort exposed to, infected with or recovered from COVID-19 (not recorded which). CDR3s include the opening cysteine and the closing phenylalanine or tryptophan. A D gene is named only where the DNA matches it firmly. Clone sizes are given selectively: once, few, many, or a class where the clone is expanded.

>TRBJ1-4|NA|NA|TRBV7-4
TGTGCCAGCAGCTTACGGGGGGGAAGTAATGAAAAACTGTTTTTT
CASSLRGGSNEKLFF
>TRBJ2-1|few|TRBD2|TRBV6-2/TRBV6-3
TGTGCCAGCAGTTATTCCGGGGGGGCCACGGATGAGCAGTTCTTC
CASSYSGGATDEQFF
>TRBJ2-1|NA|TRBD2|TRBV3-1/TRBV3-2
TGTGCCAGCAGCCAAGATCTAGCGGAGACTTACAATGAGCAGTTCTTC
CASSQDLAETYNEQFF
>TRBJ1-1|NA|NA|TRBV7-9
TGTGCCAGCAGCGTGACAGGTTACACTGAAGCTTTCTTT
CASSVTGYTEAFF
>TRBJ1-5|NA|NA|TRBV6-5
TGTGCCAGCAGTTCCTCCAGGGTAAGCAATCAGCCCCAGCATTTT
CASSSSRVSNQPQHF
>TRBJ1-1|NA|NA|TRBV28
TGTGCCAGCGGGCTCGGGGGGCAGGGCGAAATGGCTTTCTTT
CASGLGGQGEMAFF
>TRBJ1-2|NA|NA|TRBV3-1/TRBV3-2
TGTGCCAGCAGCCATGGTGGCCAGGGAACGTATGGCTACACCTTC
CASSHGGQGTYGYTF
>TRBJ1-4|NA|NA|TRBV12-2
TGTGCAAGTCGCCAGTACACGGGAGACAGGGGTCGAAAGCTGTTTTTT
CASRQYTGDRGRKLFF
>TRBJ2-5|NA|TRBD1|TRBV28
TGTGCCAGCAGTTCAAACAGGGGGAAGGACTTC
CASSSNRGKDF
>TRBJ2-1|NA|NA|TRBV2
TGTGCCAGCCAAGCGGCGGGGAGCTCCTACAATGAGCAGTTCTTC
CASQAAGSSYNEQFF